Described below is a single TCR beta chain sequence and its context. What it recognizes is unknown. The sample comes from a study of beta chain features in type 1 diabetes. Points from the study as a whole: TCRB CDR3s were moderately but significantly shorter in Type 1 diabetes patients in all four CD4+ subsets.

The CDR3 spans 15 residues. Trimming cost V 3 bases and J 0 bases; bases outside gene matches: 3. The germline CDR1 and CDR2 sequences are MNHEY and SMNVEV (reference sequence). The sequenced template was cDNA made from the entire isolated RNA. There were several million reads on average in the naive, central memory and regulatory T cell samples. Clones were sequenced by immunoSEQ multiplex PCR, and TCRdb holds only the in-frame ones, with some missing. The sample contains some 350,000 clones, about 10% of which appear only once. The single heparinised draw taken from each donor contained about 100 mL of blood on average.

The specimen sequenced was central memory CD4+ T cells from blood. The TCR sequence derives from a man aged 30 to 39 with type 1 diabetes. This chain uses TRBV27 with TRBJ2-3, with 7 bases identical to TRBD2. CDR3 in amino acids: CASSLRERSTDTQYF. CDR3 bases: TGTGCCAGCAGTTTGCGGGAGCGTAGCACAGATACGCAGTATTTT.